The rows below give T cell receptor beta chains drawn from one sample of a study of cytomegalovirus exposure and HLA in healthy donors. The data were produced by immunoSEQ multiplex PCR, yet TCRdb's version contains in-frame clones alone and is incomplete. The table has roughly 68,000 clones, roughly 73% seen once. Specimen: PBMCs. The source of these receptors is a male donor in good health and CMV-seropositive. Both conserved end residues are part of each CDR3. Fields, in order: CDR3 length, J gene, clone size, D gene, V gene, CDR3 protein, CDR3 DNA. A D gene is named only where the DNA matches it firmly. Clone sizes are given selectively: once, few, many, or a class where the clone is expanded.

cdr3_length: 14
j_call: TRBJ1-5
clone_size: .
d_call: .
v_call: TRBV6-1
cdr3_aa: CASSEGSVNQPQHF
cdr3_nt: TGTGCCAGCAGTGAAGGCAGCGTGAATCAGCCCCAGCATTTT

cdr3_length: 15
j_call: TRBJ1-2
clone_size: few
d_call: .
v_call: TRBV27
cdr3_aa: CASSLAGGGNYGYTF
cdr3_nt: TGTGCCAGCAGTTTAGCGGGGGGCGGAAACTATGGCTACACCTTC

cdr3_length: 12
j_call: TRBJ1-5
clone_size: once
d_call: .
v_call: TRBV5-3
cdr3_aa: CAGRQPNQPQHF
cdr3_nt: TGTGCCGGAAGACAGCCTAATCAGCCCCAGCATTTT

cdr3_length: 13
j_call: TRBJ1-1
clone_size: .
d_call: TRBD1
v_call: TRBV5-1
cdr3_aa: CASRFDRDAEAFF
cdr3_nt: TGCGCCAGCAGATTCGACAGGGATGCTGAAGCTTTCTTT

cdr3_length: 16
j_call: TRBJ2-5
clone_size: .
d_call: TRBD2
v_call: TRBV28
cdr3_aa: CASSSQRAGGQETQYF
cdr3_nt: TGTGCCAGCAGTTCACAGAGGGCGGGGGGCCAAGAGACCCAGTACTTC

cdr3_length: 17
j_call: TRBJ1-5
clone_size: .
d_call: .
v_call: TRBV7-9
cdr3_aa: CASSSDLGTFSNQPQHF
cdr3_nt: TGTGCCAGCAGCTCTGATTTGGGGACATTCAGCAATCAGCCCCAGCATTTT

cdr3_length: 15
j_call: TRBJ1-1
clone_size: .
d_call: .
v_call: TRBV5-1
cdr3_aa: CASSSQTGLNTEAFF
cdr3_nt: TGCGCCAGCAGCTCCCAGACAGGCCTGAACACTGAAGCTTTCTTT

cdr3_length: 15
j_call: TRBJ1-1
clone_size: few
d_call: .
v_call: TRBV21-1
cdr3_aa: CARGGTGLSGTEAFF
cdr3_nt: TGTGCCAGAGGTGGGACAGGGTTGAGTGGGACTGAAGCTTTCTTT

cdr3_length: 15
j_call: TRBJ2-2
clone_size: few
d_call: TRBD2
v_call: TRBV4-3
cdr3_aa: CASSQRGGNTGELFF
cdr3_nt: TGCGCCAGCAGCCAACGCGGGGGAAACACCGGGGAGCTGTTTTTT

cdr3_length: 12
j_call: TRBJ2-7
clone_size: .
d_call: .
v_call: TRBV5-1
cdr3_aa: CASSLTGNEQYF
cdr3_nt: TGCGCCAGCAGCTTAACGGGGAACGAGCAGTACTTC

cdr3_length: 14
j_call: TRBJ2-5
clone_size: .
d_call: .
v_call: TRBV5-1
cdr3_aa: CASSFRGPQETQYF
cdr3_nt: TGCGCCAGCAGCTTCCGTGGGCCTCAAGAGACCCAGTACTTC

cdr3_length: 14
j_call: TRBJ1-2
clone_size: .
d_call: TRBD1
v_call: TRBV5-4
cdr3_aa: CASRYTGTGSGYTF
cdr3_nt: TGTGCCAGCAGGTATACCGGGACAGGGAGTGGCTACACCTTC

cdr3_length: 14
j_call: TRBJ1-1
clone_size: .
d_call: .
v_call: TRBV9
cdr3_aa: CASSVQGWGTEAFF
cdr3_nt: TGTGCCAGCAGCGTACAGGGCTGGGGCACTGAAGCTTTCTTT

cdr3_length: 16
j_call: TRBJ2-6
clone_size: .
d_call: .
v_call: TRBV7-3
cdr3_aa: CASSSSGGTGANVLTF
cdr3_nt: TGTGCCAGCAGCTCCTCTGGGGGGACTGGGGCCAACGTCCTGACTTTC

cdr3_length: 17
j_call: TRBJ1-1
clone_size: .
d_call: .
v_call: TRBV4-2
cdr3_aa: CASSQGVKRRENTEAFF
cdr3_nt: TGTGCCAGCAGCCAAGGGGTCAAGAGGCGGGAAAACACTGAAGCTTTCTTT

cdr3_length: 14
j_call: TRBJ1-2
clone_size: .
d_call: .
v_call: TRBV5-6
cdr3_aa: CASSLKVLANGYTF
cdr3_nt: TGTGCCAGCAGCTTGAAGGTCCTAGCGAATGGCTACACCTTC

cdr3_length: 16
j_call: TRBJ1-3
clone_size: few
d_call: .
v_call: TRBV5-4
cdr3_aa: CASNTGGHSSGNTIYF
cdr3_nt: TGTGCCAGCAACACCGGCGGACACTCCTCTGGAAACACCATATATTTT

cdr3_length: 12
j_call: TRBJ2-7
clone_size: .
d_call: .
v_call: TRBV11-2
cdr3_aa: CASSRTPYEQYF
cdr3_nt: TGTGCCAGCAGCCGCACTCCTTACGAGCAGTACTTC

cdr3_length: 15
j_call: TRBJ2-7
clone_size: .
d_call: TRBD2
v_call: TRBV27
cdr3_aa: CASRSGLAGNYEQYF
cdr3_nt: TGTGCCAGCAGATCGGGACTAGCGGGGAACTACGAGCAGTACTTC

cdr3_length: 15
j_call: TRBJ2-2
clone_size: .
d_call: .
v_call: TRBV7-2
cdr3_aa: CASSLAGQNTGELFF
cdr3_nt: TGTGCCAGCAGCTTAGCGGGGCAAAACACCGGGGAGCTGTTTTTT

cdr3_length: 15
j_call: TRBJ1-5
clone_size: .
d_call: TRBD1
v_call: TRBV6-5
cdr3_aa: CASSPWGQPNQPQHF
cdr3_nt: TGTGCCAGCAGCCCCTGGGGACAGCCTAATCAGCCCCAGCATTTT

cdr3_length: 12
j_call: TRBJ1-5
clone_size: .
d_call: .
v_call: TRBV15
cdr3_aa: CATSRDVQPQHF
cdr3_nt: TGTGCCACCAGCAGAGACGTACAGCCCCAGCATTTT